This TCR beta chain came from a study of human T cells and chemical hapten exposure. Overall study context: Sensitization employed 2% DPC on around 2 cm by around 2 cm of upper inner arm skin. Study findings and constraints: Unchanged with DPC sensitization were TCRs above 1 in 1000 frequency. Expanded TCRs clustered into significantly more large CDR3 similarity groups than controls, the analysis revealed. Expanded TCR counts at PT1 were positively correlated with the patch test score.

As to time point: patch test 1, 2 weeks after DPC sensitization. Treatment indicated: therapeutic diphenylcyclopropenone sensitization with weekly scalp DPC. Remarks on this clonotype: Its antigen is still unknown.

Using its own MiXCR run on the RACE reads, TCRdb lists one record per CDR3 protein. The repertoire includes some 170,000 distinct CDR3 sequences, about 22% of them detected once, and approximately 6.4% sits in the top ten. This receptor was taken from a woman in her fifties or sixties with alopecia areata. Some clones in this sample may be carry-over from other donors' samples. The starting material was whole blood, obtained in connection with sensitization to the hapten diphenylcyclopropenone (DPC).

Here the CDR3 reads CASSLELAGEQFF. CDR3 coding DNA: TGTGCCAGCAGCTTAGAGCTAGCTGGTGAGCAGTTCTTC. The chain has TRBV7-7 and TRBJ2-1, with D perhaps TRBD2 (5 bases). The germline V gene has CDR1 SSHAT and CDR2 FNYEAQ (reference sequence). The CDR3 is 13 residues long. Trimming stripped 1 base from V and 9 bases from J, with 10 bases between.